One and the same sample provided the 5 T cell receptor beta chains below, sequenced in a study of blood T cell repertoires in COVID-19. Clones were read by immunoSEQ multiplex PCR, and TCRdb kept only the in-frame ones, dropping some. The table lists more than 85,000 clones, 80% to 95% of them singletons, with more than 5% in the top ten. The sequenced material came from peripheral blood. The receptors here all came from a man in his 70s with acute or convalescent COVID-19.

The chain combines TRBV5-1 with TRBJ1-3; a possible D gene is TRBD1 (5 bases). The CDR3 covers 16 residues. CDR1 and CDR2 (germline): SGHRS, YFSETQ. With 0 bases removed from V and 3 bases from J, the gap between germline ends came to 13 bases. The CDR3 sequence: CASSLDRSPVGNTIYF. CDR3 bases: TGCGCCAGCAGCTTGGACAGGTCTCCGGTTGGAAACACCATATATTTT. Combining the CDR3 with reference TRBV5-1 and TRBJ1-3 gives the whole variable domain KAGVTQTPRYLIKTRGQQVTLSCSPISGHRSVSWYQQTPGQGLQFLFEYFSETQRNKGNFPGRFSGRQFSNSRSEMNVSTLELGDSALYLCASSLDRSPVGNTIYFGEGSWLTVV.

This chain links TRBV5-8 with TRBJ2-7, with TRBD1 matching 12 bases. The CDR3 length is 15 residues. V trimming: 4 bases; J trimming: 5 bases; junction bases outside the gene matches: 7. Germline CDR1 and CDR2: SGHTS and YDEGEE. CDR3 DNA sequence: TGTGCCAGCAGCGCTTCCGGGACAGGGGGCCACGAGCAGTACTTC. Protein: CASSASGTGGHEQYF.

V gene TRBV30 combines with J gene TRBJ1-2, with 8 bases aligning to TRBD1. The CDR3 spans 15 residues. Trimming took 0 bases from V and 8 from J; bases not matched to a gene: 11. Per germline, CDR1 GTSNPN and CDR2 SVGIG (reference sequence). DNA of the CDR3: TGTGCCTGGAGTGTCTATCTAGGACAGGGAGAAGGCTACACCTTC. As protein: CAWSVYLGQGEGYTF.

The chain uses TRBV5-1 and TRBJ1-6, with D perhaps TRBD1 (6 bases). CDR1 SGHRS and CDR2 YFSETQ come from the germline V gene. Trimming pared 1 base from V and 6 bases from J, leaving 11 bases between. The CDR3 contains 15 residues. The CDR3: CASSLRSGANSPLHF. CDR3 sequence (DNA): TGCGCCAGCAGCTTGAGGTCAGGGGCTAATTCACCCCTCCACTTT.

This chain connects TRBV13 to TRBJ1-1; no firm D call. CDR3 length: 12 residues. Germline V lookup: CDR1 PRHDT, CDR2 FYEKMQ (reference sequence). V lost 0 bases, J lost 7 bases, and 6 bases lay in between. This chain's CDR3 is CASSLGPSEAFF. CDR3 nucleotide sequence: TGTGCCAGCAGCTTAGGTCCGAGTGAAGCTTTCTTT.